The following is a T cell receptor (beta chain) sequence with its context. Reverse transcription of about 0.5 to 1 ug RNA used random hexamers. One entry per CDR3 protein results from TCRdb running MiXCR on the immunoSEQ multiplex PCR reads. The sample includes roughly 140,000 distinct CDR3 sequences, about 95% of them seen just once. The data were obtained in a study of CD8 T cells in Susac syndrome. Germline V gives CDR1 SGHDN, CDR2 FVKESK. The CDR3 sequence is 16 residues long. Trimming left V 0 bases short and J 4 bases short, with 15 bases between. The source of this sequence is a human donor with multiple sclerosis. The rearrangement links TRBV14 to TRBJ1-2; weak D call: TRBD1 (5 bases). The specimen was CD8+ T cells from PBMCs. CDR3 nucleotides: TGTGCCAGCAGCCAAGAGGGGGTTGGTAGACCCTATGGCTACACCTTC. This gives the protein CASSQEGVGRPYGYTF.